This TCR beta chain was sequenced during a study of CD4 and CD8 cells across lung adenocarcinoma regions. TCRdb reanalysed the PCR reads using MiXCR and keeps one entry per CDR3 protein. The sample shows more than 6,000 distinct CDR3 sequences, roughly 50% of them seen only once. Samples came from patients with localized non-small cell lung adenocarcinoma. This clonotype appeared once. Sequenced material: CD8+ T cells from the center of a lung tumor. The receptor was derived from a male donor with lung adenocarcinoma. The CD4 and CD8 labels of this study may be unreliable.

CDR3 sequence (DNA): TGTGCCAGCAGTGAACAGGCGGTAGGCGTCGATAAGCAGTTCTTC. Its protein product is CASSEQAVGVDKQFF. The chain joins TRBV6-1 to TRBJ2-1; D call uncertain. This CDR3 region has 15 residues. The V end was cut by 2 bases, the J end by 11 bases, with 19 bases between. Germline CDR1 and CDR2: MNHNS and SASEGT.